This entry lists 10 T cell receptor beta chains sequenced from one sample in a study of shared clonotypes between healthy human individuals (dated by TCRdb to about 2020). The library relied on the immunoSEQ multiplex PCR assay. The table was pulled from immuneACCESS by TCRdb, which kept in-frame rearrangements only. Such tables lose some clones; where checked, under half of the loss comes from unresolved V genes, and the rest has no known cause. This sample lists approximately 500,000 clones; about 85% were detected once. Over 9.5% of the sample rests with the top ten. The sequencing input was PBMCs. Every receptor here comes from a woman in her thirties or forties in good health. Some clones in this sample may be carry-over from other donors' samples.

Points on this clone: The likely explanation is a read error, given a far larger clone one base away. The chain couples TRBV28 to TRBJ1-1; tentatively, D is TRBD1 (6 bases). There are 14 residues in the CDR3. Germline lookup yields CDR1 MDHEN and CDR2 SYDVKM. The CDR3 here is CTTIVGGHNTEAFF. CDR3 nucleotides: TGTACCACCATTGTTGGGGGACATAACACTGAAGCTTTCTTT. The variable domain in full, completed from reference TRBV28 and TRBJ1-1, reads DVKVTQSSRYLVKRTGEKVFLECVQDMDHENMFWYRQDPGLGLRLIYFSYDVKMKEKGDIPEGYSVSREKKERFSLILESASTNQTSMYLCTTIVGGHNTEAFFGQGTRLTVV.

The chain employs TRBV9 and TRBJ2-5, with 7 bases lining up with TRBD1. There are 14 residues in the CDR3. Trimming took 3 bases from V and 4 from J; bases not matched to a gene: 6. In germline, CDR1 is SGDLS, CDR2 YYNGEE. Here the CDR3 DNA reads TGTGCCAGCAGCGCTACAGGGGCCCCAGAGACCCAGTACTTC. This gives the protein CASSATGAPETQYF.

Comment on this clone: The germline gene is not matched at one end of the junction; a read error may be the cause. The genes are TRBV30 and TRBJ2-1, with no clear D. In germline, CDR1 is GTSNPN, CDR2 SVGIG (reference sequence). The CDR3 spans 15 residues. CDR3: CAWSVRPASDNEQFF. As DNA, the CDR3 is TGTGCCTGGAGTGTACGACCGGCCTCCGACAATGAGCAGTTCTTC.

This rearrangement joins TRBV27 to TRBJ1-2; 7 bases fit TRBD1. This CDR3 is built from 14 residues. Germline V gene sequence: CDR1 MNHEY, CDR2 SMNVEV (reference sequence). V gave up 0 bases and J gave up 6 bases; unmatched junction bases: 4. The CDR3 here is CASSLSQGYNGYTF. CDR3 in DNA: TGTGCCAGCAGTTTATCACAGGGGTATAATGGCTACACCTTC.

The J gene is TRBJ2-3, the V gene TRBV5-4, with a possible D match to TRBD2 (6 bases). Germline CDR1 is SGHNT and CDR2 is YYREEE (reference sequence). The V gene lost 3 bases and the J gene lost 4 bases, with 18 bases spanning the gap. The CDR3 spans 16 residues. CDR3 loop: CASSSYSGVRADTQYF. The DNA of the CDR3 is TGTGCCAGCAGCTCCTACTCGGGAGTCCGGGCAGATACGCAGTATTTT.

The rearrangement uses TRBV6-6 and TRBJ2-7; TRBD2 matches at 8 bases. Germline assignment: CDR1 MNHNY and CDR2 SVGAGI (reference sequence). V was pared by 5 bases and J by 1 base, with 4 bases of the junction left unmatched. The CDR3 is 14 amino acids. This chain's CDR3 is CASSGSSGSYEQYF. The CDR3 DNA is TGTGCCAGCAGTGGCTCTAGCGGGTCCTACGAGCAGTACTTC.

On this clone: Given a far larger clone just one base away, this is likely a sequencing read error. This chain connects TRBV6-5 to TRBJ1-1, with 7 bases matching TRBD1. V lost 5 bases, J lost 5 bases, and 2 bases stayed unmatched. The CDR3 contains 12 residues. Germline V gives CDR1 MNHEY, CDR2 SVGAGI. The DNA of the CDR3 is TGTGCCAGCAGTACAGGGGATACTGAAGCTTTCTTT. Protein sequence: CASSTGDTEAFF.

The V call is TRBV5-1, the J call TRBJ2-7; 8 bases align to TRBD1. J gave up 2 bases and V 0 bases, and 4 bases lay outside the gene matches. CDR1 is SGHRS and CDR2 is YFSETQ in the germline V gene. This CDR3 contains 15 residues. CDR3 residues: CASSLATGAPYEQYF. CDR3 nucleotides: TGCGCCAGCAGCTTGGCGACAGGGGCTCCCTACGAGCAGTACTTC.

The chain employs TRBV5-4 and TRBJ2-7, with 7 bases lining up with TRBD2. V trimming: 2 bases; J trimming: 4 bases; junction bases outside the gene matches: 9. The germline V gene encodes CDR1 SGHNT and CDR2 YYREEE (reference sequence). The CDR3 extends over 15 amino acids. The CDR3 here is CASSFTGGRAYEQYF. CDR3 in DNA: TGTGCCAGCAGCTTCACTGGTGGGAGGGCGTACGAGCAGTACTTC.

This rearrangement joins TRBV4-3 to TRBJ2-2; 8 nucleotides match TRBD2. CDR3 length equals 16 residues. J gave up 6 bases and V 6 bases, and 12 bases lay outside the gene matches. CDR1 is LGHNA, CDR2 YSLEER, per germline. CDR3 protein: CASSRLGTRFAGELFF. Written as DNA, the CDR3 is TGCGCCAGCAGTCGTTTGGGGACTAGATTTGCCGGGGAGCTGTTTTTT.